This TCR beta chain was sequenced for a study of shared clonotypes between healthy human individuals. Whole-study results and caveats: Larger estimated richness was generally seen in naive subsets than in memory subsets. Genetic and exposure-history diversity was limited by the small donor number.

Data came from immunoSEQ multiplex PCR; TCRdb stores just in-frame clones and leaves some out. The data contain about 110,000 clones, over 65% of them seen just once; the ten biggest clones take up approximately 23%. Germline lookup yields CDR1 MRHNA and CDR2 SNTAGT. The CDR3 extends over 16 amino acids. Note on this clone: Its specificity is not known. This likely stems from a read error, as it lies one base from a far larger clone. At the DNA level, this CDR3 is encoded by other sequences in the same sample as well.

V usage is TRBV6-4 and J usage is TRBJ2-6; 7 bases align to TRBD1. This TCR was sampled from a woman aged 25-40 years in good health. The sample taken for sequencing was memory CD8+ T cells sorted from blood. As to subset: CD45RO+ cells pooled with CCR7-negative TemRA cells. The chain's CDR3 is CASSETGTTGANVLTF. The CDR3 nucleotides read TGTGCCAGCAGTGAGACAGGGACCACTGGAGCCAACGTCCTGACTTTC.